The entry that follows covers one TCR beta chain sequence. Its matching antigen is unknown. The table came from immunoSEQ multiplex PCR; TCRdb's copy has only in-frame clones and leaves some out. The profile covers more than 60,000 clones, with less than 98% appearing a single time and 0.56% taken by the ten largest. The sample comes from a study of Tregs in tolerant kidney transplant recipients. Study findings and constraints: Some patients' samples used different primers over time, so nucleotide sequences weren't comparable.

The germline V gene has CDR1 SGHRS and CDR2 YFSETQ. The CDR3 runs to 13 residues. Trimming pared 4 bases from V and 5 bases from J, leaving 10 bases between. This receptor was obtained from a human donor who received a combined kidney and bone marrow transplant. This material consisted of CD4+ T cells from blood, taken before the transplant. This rearrangement joins TRBV5-1 to TRBJ2-1, with D possibly TRBD2 on 6 matching bases. The CDR3 spells CASSAGLNNEQFF. Here the CDR3 DNA reads TGCGCCAGCAGCGCGGGACTTAACAATGAGCAGTTCTTC.